This TCR beta chain comes out of a study of cytomegalovirus exposure and HLA in healthy donors. This clone occurred once. V was trimmed by 3 bases and J by 0 bases, leaving 6 bases between them. CDR1 LNHDA and CDR2 SQIVND come from the germline V gene (reference sequence). The CDR3 sequence is 14 residues long. The primer mix had 60 Vbeta and 13 Jbeta primers. Authors' methods: An analysis that came later counted approximately 76 million unique TCR beta chains, approximately 10 million shared. Generated by immunoSEQ multiplex PCR, the TCRdb table keeps only in-frame clones and is missing some. V and J calls and clone size are as listed in that table; D and trimming were resolved from the DNA. The repertoire holds about 190,000 clones, around 73% seen once, with 2% to 2.5% in the top ten.

This chain connects TRBV19 to TRBJ1-5; D is unresolved. Sequenced material: PBMCs. This receptor was taken from a woman aged 30 to 39 in good health and CMV-seropositive. CDR3 sequence (DNA): TGTGCCAGTAGTATCCCAAATAGCAATCAGCCCCAGCATTTT. As protein: CASSIPNSNQPQHF.